The 27 T cell receptor beta chains below all came from one sample that was sequenced in a study of shared clonotypes between healthy human individuals. The method was immunoSEQ multiplex PCR; TCRdb's version includes in-frame clones alone and lacks a portion of them. The sample includes 2.3 million or so clones, over 85% of them seen just once. The sample taken for sequencing was naive CD4+ T cells from PBMCs. Subset meaning: CD45RA+ positively selected. These receptors came from a man between 18 and 35 years old in good health. Some clones in this sample may be carry-over from other donors' samples.

The chain links TRBV28 to TRBJ1-5; tentative D call: TRBD1 (5 bases). Germline values: CDR1 MDHEN, CDR2 SYDVKM. The CDR3 has 14 residues. V was shortened by 5 bases and J by 4 bases, with 12 bases between the two germline ends. As DNA, the CDR3 is TGTGCCAGCAGTACCCAGGGTTGGAATCAGCCCCAGCATTTT. It specifies CASSTQGWNQPQHF. The whole variable domain, filled in from reference TRBV28 and TRBJ1-5, reads DVKVTQSSRYLVKRTGEKVFLECVQDMDHENMFWYRQDPGLGLRLIYFSYDVKMKEKGDIPEGYSVSREKKERFSLILESASTNQTSMYLCASSTQGWNQPQHFGDGTRLSIL.

This clone was observed a few times. The chain couples TRBV7-9 to TRBJ1-1; D is uncertain. The germline V and J ends were trimmed by 5 bases and 3 bases, with 10 bases remaining between them. The CDR3 is made up of 13 amino acids. Germline CDR1 and CDR2: SEHNR and FQNEAQ (reference sequence). CDR3 loop: CASSPPGDTEAFF. In DNA, the CDR3 is TGTGCCAGCAGCCCGCCCGGGGACACTGAAGCTTTCTTT. Using reference TRBV7-9 and TRBJ1-1 for the parts outside the CDR3, the full variable domain is DTGVSQNPRHKITKRGQNVTFRCDPISEHNRLYWYRQTLGQGPEFLTYFQNEAQLEKSRLLSDRFSAERPKGSFSTLEIQRTEQGDSAMYLCASSPPGDTEAFFGQGTRLTVV.

This clone has a single count. The chain is built from TRBV13 and TRBJ2-3; D remains ambiguous. Trimming removed 1 base from V and 0 bases from J, with 8 bases in between. Germline-derived CDR1 and CDR2 are PRHDT and FYEKMQ (reference sequence). The CDR3 spans 15 residues. The CDR3 here is CASSLVGTSTDTQYF. CDR3 coding DNA: TGTGCCAGCAGCTTAGTAGGTACTAGCACAGATACGCAGTATTTT.

The chain links TRBV10-3 to TRBJ2-1; TRBD1 agrees at 10 bases. Per germline, CDR1 ENHRY and CDR2 SYGVKD. Unmatched junction bases numbered 8, after V lost 10 bases and J lost 5 bases. This CDR3 spans 14 amino acids. CDR3 residues: CATRDRGQDNEQFF. The CDR3 DNA follows: TGTGCCACCCGAGACAGGGGGCAAGACAATGAGCAGTTCTTC.

This clone was detected once. The chain uses TRBV18 and TRBJ2-7; 7 bases match TRBD2. Germline trimming cut 0 bases from V and 0 bases from J; bases unmatched to any gene: 5. The germline gives CDR1 KGHSH, CDR2 LQKENI. The CDR3 covers 16 residues. CDR3 amino acids: CASSPPGLAVSYEQYF. CDR3 in DNA: TGTGCCAGCTCACCACCGGGTCTAGCGGTCTCCTACGAGCAGTACTTC.

Regarding this clone: This sample includes further DNA sequences coding for the same CDR3. J is TRBJ2-3 and V is TRBV5-1, with D tentatively TRBD2 (6 bases). The CDR3 covers 14 residues. Germline CDR1 reads SGHRS; CDR2 reads YFSETQ. Trimming shortened V by 5 bases and J by 1 base, and 11 bases separated the two germline ends. The CDR3 DNA reads TGCGCCAGCAGTTCGGGAGTCGGCACAGATACGCAGTATTTT. Translating gives CASSSGVGTDTQYF.

This chain uses TRBV9 with TRBJ1-1, with D possibly being TRBD1 (5 bases). Germline assignment: CDR1 SGDLS and CDR2 YYNGEE. V was clipped by 3 bases and J by 5 bases, with 11 bases between them. This CDR3 region has 13 residues. CDR3 sequence reads: CASSAAGWTEAFF. In nucleotides, the CDR3 is TGTGCCAGCAGCGCGGCAGGGTGGACTGAAGCTTTCTTT.

The rearrangement joins TRBV25-1 to TRBJ2-5, with TRBD1 as a possible D gene (7 bases). CDR3 size: 17 residues. Trimming took off 0 bases at V and 2 bases at J, with 16 bases between the two ends. Germline CDR1 MGHDK, CDR2 SYGVNS. DNA for the CDR3: TGTGCCAGCAGTGAATATTCTGGCGGGACAGCTCAAGAGACCCAGTACTTC. It translates to CASSEYSGGTAQETQYF.

The rearrangement joins TRBV13 to TRBJ2-7; 14 nucleotides align to TRBD2. Germline lookup yields CDR1 PRHDT and CDR2 FYEKMQ (reference sequence). After removal of 3 bases from V and 0 bases from J, the junction contained 13 bases not matched to a gene. The length of the CDR3 is 20 residues. In nucleotides, the CDR3 is TGTGCCAGCAGCTTGACTCCGGGACTAGCGGGAGCACCGAGCTCCTACGAGCAGTACTTC. This encodes CASSLTPGLAGAPSSYEQYF.

V is TRBV6-1 and J is TRBJ2-5; D might be TRBD1 (5 bases). The CDR3 has 16 residues. CDR1 and CDR2 from the germline V gene are MNHNS and SASEGT. V gave up 1 base and J gave up 2 bases, with 14 bases separating them. CDR3 nucleotide sequence: TGTGCCAGCAGTGAAGTTCCGTTGACAGCACAAGAGACCCAGTACTTC. Translation gives CASSEVPLTAQETQYF.

This chain joins TRBV28 and TRBJ2-7, with 10 nucleotides matching TRBD1. Germline lookup yields CDR1 MDHEN and CDR2 SYDVKM. The CDR3 totals 14 residues. With V trimmed by 4 bases and J by 7 bases, 7 bases remained unmatched. The CDR3 coding sequence is TGTGCCAGCAGTTCCGGGACAGGGGTTTGGGAGCAGTACTTC. Translated, it gives CASSSGTGVWEQYF.

The chain joins TRBV6-6 to TRBJ2-1, with D unclear. V was shortened by 6 bases and J by 8 bases, with 14 bases between the two germline ends. CDR1 and CDR2 from the germline V gene are MNHNY and SVGAGI (reference sequence). This CDR3 has 13 residues. The CDR3 loop is CASRIRREDEQFF. DNA of the CDR3: TGTGCCAGCAGAATTAGGCGAGAGGATGAGCAGTTCTTC.

The chain couples TRBV5-1 to TRBJ1-1, with unresolved D. The V gene's germline CDR1 is SGHRS and CDR2 YFSETQ. The V end was cut by 4 bases, the J end by 4 bases, with 20 bases between. This CDR3 is 16 amino acids long. The CDR3, as DNA: TGCGCCAGCAGCCTATCCGGACGGGCTTTCGGCACTGAAGCTTTCTTT. Its protein is CASSLSGRAFGTEAFF.

DNA for the CDR3: TGTGCTAGTGGTTCCGGGACCTATGGCTACACCTTC. This gives the protein CASGSGTYGYTF. The V and J genes are TRBV12-5 and TRBJ1-2, with D maybe TRBD1 (5 bases). This CDR3 is built from 12 residues. Trimming cost V 4 bases and J 4 bases, with 7 bases left between them. Germline V gene sequence: CDR1 LGHNT, CDR2 FRNRAP.

This sequence joins TRBV11-2 and TRBJ1-1, with a weak D call TRBD1 (5 bases). Germline CDR1 reads SGHAT; CDR2 reads FQNNGV. V was clipped by 0 bases and J by 0 bases, with 8 bases between them. The CDR3 totals 15 residues. This chain's CDR3 is CASSLDGHMNTEAFF. As DNA, the CDR3 is TGTGCCAGCAGCTTAGACGGACACATGAACACTGAAGCTTTCTTT.

The CDR3 DNA reads TGTGCCAACGGACTAGCGCACCCTAGCACAGATACGCAGTATTTT. Its translation: CANGLAHPSTDTQYF. The V and J genes are TRBV2 and TRBJ2-3; 9 bases align to TRBD2. The CDR3 spans 15 residues. V dropped 10 bases and J dropped 0; count of bases not matched to a gene: 8. Germline CDR1 SNHLY, CDR2 FYNNEI.

The rearrangement links TRBV5-4 to TRBJ1-3; D uncertain. V was clipped by 0 bases and J by 0 bases, with 7 bases between them. There are 15 residues in the CDR3. Germline V lookup: CDR1 SGHNT, CDR2 YYREEE (reference sequence). CDR3 in amino acids: CASSLGIDSGNTIYF. DNA for the CDR3: TGTGCCAGCAGCTTGGGTATAGACTCTGGAAACACCATATATTTT.

This clone was counted a single time. The sample contains more than one DNA sequence encoding this CDR3. The V and J genes are TRBV9 and TRBJ2-6, with D unclear. The CDR3 length is 17 residues. Trimming removed 0 bases at V and 0 bases at J, with 10 bases between. Germline CDR1 and CDR2: SGDLS and YYNGEE. CDR3 sequence reads: CASSVDGRSSGANVLTF. CDR3 coding DNA: TGTGCCAGCAGCGTAGACGGAAGGAGCTCTGGGGCCAACGTCCTGACTTTC. The full variable domain, completed using reference TRBV9 and TRBJ2-6, is DSGVTQTPKHLITATGQRVTLRCSPRSGDLSVYWYQQSLDQGLQFLIQYYNGEERAKGNILERFSAQQFPDLHSELNLSSLELGDSALYFCASSVDGRSSGANVLTFGAGSRLTVL.

J is TRBJ1-4 and V is TRBV9, with 7 bases that match TRBD1. The germline gives CDR1 SGDLS, CDR2 YYNGEE. After removal of 3 bases from V and 6 bases from J, the junction contained 5 bases not matched to a gene. This CDR3 region has 14 residues. This chain's CDR3 is CASSEQGLDEKLFF. As DNA, the CDR3 is TGTGCCAGCAGCGAACAGGGGTTAGATGAAAAACTGTTTTTT. Together with reference TRBV9 and TRBJ1-4, the CDR3 gives the full variable domain: DSGVTQTPKHLITATGQRVTLRCSPRSGDLSVYWYQQSLDQGLQFLIQYYNGEERAKGNILERFSAQQFPDLHSELNLSSLELGDSALYFCASSEQGLDEKLFFGSGTQLSVL.

On this clone: At the DNA level, this CDR3 is encoded by other sequences in the same sample as well. The chain combines TRBV6-5 with TRBJ2-7; 8 bases align to TRBD2. Germline lookup yields CDR1 MNHEY and CDR2 SVGAGI. This CDR3 is 16 amino acids long. Trimming removed 0 bases from V and 0 bases from J; junction bases left unmatched: 4. Written as DNA, the CDR3 is TGTGCCAGCAGTTACTCTGGCGGGAGGAGCTCCTACGAGCAGTACTTC. This codes for CASSYSGGRSSYEQYF.

This clone was observed a handful of times. The chain recombines TRBV6-1 with TRBJ1-4, with D perhaps matching TRBD1 (5 bases). CDR3 size: 14 residues. The V and J ends lost 1 base and 7 bases respectively, with 10 bases between them. Germline V gene sequence: CDR1 MNHNS, CDR2 SASEGT. CDR3 sequence reads: CASSEGTQGEKLFF. DNA for the CDR3: TGTGCCAGCAGTGAAGGAACTCAGGGTGAAAAACTGTTTTTT.

This clone was found once. J is TRBJ2-3 and V is TRBV7-8; tentatively, D is TRBD1 (6 bases). V was trimmed by 5 bases and J by 5 bases, leaving 14 bases between them. In germline, CDR1 is SGHVS, CDR2 FQNEAQ. The length of the CDR3 is 14 residues. In DNA form, the CDR3 reads TGTGCCAGCAGCCGTACAGGGTTAGGAGATACGCAGTATTTT. As protein: CASSRTGLGDTQYF.

The chain has TRBV28 and TRBJ1-2, with 8 bases matching TRBD1. Germline assignment: CDR1 MDHEN and CDR2 SYDVKM. The CDR3 covers 16 residues. The V segment lost 8 bases and the J segment 7 bases; nucleotides outside the gene matches: 18. In nucleotides, the CDR3 is TGTGCCAGCCAACTCCCTACAGGGGGAATGGGTGCTGGCTACACCTTC. This translates into CASQLPTGGMGAGYTF.

The V call is TRBV5-4, the J call TRBJ1-2; no definite D call. Germline V CDR1 and CDR2: SGHNT, YYREEE (reference sequence). The CDR3 extends over 16 amino acids. V lost 0 bases and J 4 bases, leaving 16 bases between the germline ends. The CDR3 loop is CASSLVRQADFYGYTF. The CDR3 DNA is TGTGCCAGCAGCTTGGTTCGGCAGGCGGACTTCTATGGCTACACCTTC.

The chain has TRBV28 and TRBJ1-6; no clear D. The CDR3 is made up of 14 amino acids. The germline V gene has CDR1 MDHEN and CDR2 SYDVKM. Trimming pared 7 bases from V and 5 bases from J, leaving 12 bases between. The CDR3 here is CASTPWSDNSPLHF. The DNA for the CDR3 is TGTGCCAGCACCCCTTGGTCGGATAATTCACCCCTCCACTTT.

This rearrangement joins TRBV29-1 to TRBJ1-2; D unresolved. The CDR3 extends over 13 amino acids. V was cut by 3 bases and J by 7 bases, with 15 bases left in between. Looked up from germline, CDR1 is SQVTM and CDR2 is ANQGSEA. Here the CDR3 DNA reads TGCAGCGTTGATGGAGGAAGCGGGCGTGGCTACACCTTC. Translating gives CSVDGGSGRGYTF.

The J gene is TRBJ1-4, the V gene TRBV28; D gene unclear. The CDR3 contains 14 residues. The V gene's germline CDR1 is MDHEN and CDR2 SYDVKM. V lost 2 bases, J lost 4 bases, and 8 bases lay in between. DNA for the CDR3: TGTGCCAGCAGTTTAGAGGGCGTTAATGAAAAACTGTTTTTT. Translating it yields CASSLEGVNEKLFF.